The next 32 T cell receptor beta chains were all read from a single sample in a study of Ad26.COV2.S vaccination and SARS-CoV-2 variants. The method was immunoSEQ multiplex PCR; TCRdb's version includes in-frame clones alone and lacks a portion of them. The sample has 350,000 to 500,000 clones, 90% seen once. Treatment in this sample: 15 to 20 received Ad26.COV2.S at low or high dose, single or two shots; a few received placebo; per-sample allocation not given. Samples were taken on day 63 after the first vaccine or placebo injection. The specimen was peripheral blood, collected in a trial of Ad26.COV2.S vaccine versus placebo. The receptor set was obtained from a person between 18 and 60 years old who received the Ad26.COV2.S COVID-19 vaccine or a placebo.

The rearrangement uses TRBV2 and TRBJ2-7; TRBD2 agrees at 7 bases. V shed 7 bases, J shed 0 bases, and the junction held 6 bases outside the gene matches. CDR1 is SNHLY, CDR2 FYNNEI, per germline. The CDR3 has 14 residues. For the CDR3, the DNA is TGTGCCAGCACCTCAGCGGGATACTCCTACGAGCAGTACTTC. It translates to CASTSAGYSYEQYF.

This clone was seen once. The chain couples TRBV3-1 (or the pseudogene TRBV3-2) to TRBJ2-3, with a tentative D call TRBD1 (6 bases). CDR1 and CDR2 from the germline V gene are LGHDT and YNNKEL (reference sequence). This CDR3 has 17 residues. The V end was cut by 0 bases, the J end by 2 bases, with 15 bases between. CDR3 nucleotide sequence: TGTGCCAGCAGCCAAGAAGGTACAGGGCTAGTCACAGATACGCAGTATTTT. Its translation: CASSQEGTGLVTDTQYF.

Written as DNA, the CDR3 is TGTGCCAGCAGTCACCTTAAGCGGGTCAGTCACCGTGATGAGCAGTTCTTC. Translating gives CASSHLKRVSHRDEQFF. This rearrangement joins TRBV6-6 to TRBJ2-1; TRBD2 might be the D (6 bases). The CDR3 spans 17 residues. Trimming pared 5 bases from V and 8 bases from J, leaving 25 bases between. CDR1 and CDR2 (germline): MNHNY, SVGAGI (reference sequence).

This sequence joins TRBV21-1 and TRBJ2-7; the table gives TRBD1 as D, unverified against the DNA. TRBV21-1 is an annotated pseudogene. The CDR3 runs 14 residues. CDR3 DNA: TGTGCCAGCAGCAAGCAGGACAGTCTCTACGAGCAGTACTTC. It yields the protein CASSKQDSLYEQYF.

For the CDR3, the DNA is TGTGCCAGCAGCCCGCCCCTGAGTGGGGGACTAGCGGGAGACGAGCAGTACTTC. This sequence encodes CASSPPLSGGLAGDEQYF. The genes are TRBV5-5 and TRBJ2-7, with 14 bases matching TRBD2. From germline, CDR1 is SGHKS and CDR2 YYEKEE (reference sequence). J lost 5 bases, V lost 4 bases, and 14 bases had no gene match. The length of the CDR3 is 18 residues.

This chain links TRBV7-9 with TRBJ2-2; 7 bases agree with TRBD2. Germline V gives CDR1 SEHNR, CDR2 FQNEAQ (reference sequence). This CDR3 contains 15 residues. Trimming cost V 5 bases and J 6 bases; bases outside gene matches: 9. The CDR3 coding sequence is TGTGCCAGCAGCCACAGAACTAGCGTCGCCGGGGAGCTGTTTTTT. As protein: CASSHRTSVAGELFF.

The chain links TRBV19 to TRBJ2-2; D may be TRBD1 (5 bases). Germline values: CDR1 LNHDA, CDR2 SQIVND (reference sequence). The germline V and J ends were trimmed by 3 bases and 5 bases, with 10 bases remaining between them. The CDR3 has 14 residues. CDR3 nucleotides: TGTGCCAGTAGTATGCAGGGTCGGACCGGGGAGCTGTTTTTT. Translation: CASSMQGRTGELFF.

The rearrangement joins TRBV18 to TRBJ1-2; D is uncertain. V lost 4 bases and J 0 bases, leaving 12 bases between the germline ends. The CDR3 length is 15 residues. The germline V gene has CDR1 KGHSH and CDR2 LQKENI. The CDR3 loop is CASSRSRDTNYGYTF. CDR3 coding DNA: TGTGCCAGCTCACGCTCCCGGGATACTAACTATGGCTACACCTTC.

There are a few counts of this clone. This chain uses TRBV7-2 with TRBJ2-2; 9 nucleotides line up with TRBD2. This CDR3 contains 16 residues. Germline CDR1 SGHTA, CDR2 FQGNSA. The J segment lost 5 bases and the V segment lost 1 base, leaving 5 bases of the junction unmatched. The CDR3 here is CASSLGLAGRTGELFF. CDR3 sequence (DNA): TGTGCCAGCAGCTTAGGTCTAGCGGGACGGACCGGGGAGCTGTTTTTT.

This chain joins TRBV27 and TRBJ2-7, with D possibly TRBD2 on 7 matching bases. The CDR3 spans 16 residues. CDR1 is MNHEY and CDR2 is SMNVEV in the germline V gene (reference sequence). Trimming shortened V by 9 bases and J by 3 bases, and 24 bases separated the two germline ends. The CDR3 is CASSLGPRGGGYEQYF. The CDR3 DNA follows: TGTGCCAGTAGTCTTGGCCCGAGGGGAGGGGGCTACGAGCAGTACTTC.

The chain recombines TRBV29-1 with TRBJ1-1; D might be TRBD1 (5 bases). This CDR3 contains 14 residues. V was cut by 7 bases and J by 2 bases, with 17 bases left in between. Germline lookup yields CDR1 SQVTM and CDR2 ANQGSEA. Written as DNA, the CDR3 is TGCAGCGCGAGCGGGGGAAGGGGCAACACTGAAGCTTTCTTT. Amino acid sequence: CSASGGRGNTEAFF.

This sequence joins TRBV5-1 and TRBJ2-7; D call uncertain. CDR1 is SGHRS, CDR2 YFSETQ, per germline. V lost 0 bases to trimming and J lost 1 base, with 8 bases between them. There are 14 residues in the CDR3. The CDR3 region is CASSLVRTSYEQYF. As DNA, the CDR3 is TGCGCCAGCAGCTTGGTTCGAACGTCCTACGAGCAGTACTTC. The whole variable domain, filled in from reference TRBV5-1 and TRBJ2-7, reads KAGVTQTPRYLIKTRGQQVTLSCSPISGHRSVSWYQQTPGQGLQFLFEYFSETQRNKGNFPGRFSGRQFSNSRSEMNVSTLELGDSALYLCASSLVRTSYEQYFGPGTRLTVT.

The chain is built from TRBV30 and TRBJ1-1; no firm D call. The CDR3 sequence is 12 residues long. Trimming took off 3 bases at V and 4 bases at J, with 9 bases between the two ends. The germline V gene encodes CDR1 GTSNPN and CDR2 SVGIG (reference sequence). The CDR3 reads CAWSPWSTEAFF. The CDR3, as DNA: TGTGCCTGGAGCCCGTGGAGCACTGAAGCTTTCTTT.

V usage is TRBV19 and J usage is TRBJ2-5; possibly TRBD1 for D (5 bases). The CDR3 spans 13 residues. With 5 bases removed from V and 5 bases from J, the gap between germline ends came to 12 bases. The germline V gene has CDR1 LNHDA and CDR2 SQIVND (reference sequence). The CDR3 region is CASSEGVRETQYF. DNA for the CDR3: TGTGCCAGTAGTGAAGGGGTCCGGGAGACCCAGTACTTC.

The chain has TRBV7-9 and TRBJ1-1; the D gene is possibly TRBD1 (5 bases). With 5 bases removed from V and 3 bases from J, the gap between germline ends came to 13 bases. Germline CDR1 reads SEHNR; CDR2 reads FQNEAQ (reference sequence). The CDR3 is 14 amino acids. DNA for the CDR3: TGTGCCAGCAGCCTACGGGACGCGGACACTGAAGCTTTCTTT. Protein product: CASSLRDADTEAFF.

Here the CDR3 reads CASSPGTFQETQYF. The CDR3 DNA sequence: TGTGCCAGCTCACCTGGGACTTTCCAAGAGACCCAGTACTTC. The chain links TRBV18 to TRBJ2-5, with D maybe TRBD2 (6 bases). The V gene's germline CDR1 is KGHSH and CDR2 LQKENI. This CDR3 contains 14 residues. The V end was cut by 3 bases, the J end by 1 base, with 9 bases between.

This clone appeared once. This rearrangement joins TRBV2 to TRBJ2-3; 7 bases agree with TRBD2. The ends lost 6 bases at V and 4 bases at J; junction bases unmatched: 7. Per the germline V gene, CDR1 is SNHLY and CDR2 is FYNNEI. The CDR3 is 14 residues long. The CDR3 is CASRWEGPPDTQYF. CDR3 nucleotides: TGTGCCAGCAGGTGGGAGGGCCCCCCAGATACGCAGTATTTT. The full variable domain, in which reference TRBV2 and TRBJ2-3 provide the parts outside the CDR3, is EPEVTQTPSHQVTQMGQEVILRCVPISNHLYFYWYRQILGQKVEFLVSFYNNEISEKSEIFDDQFSVERPDGSNFTLKIRSTKLEDSAMYFCASRWEGPPDTQYFGPGTRLTVL.

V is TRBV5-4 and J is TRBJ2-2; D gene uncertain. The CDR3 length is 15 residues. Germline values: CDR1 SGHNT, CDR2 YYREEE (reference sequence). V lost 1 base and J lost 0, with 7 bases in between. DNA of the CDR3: TGTGCCAGCAGCTTGAATGGCCCGAACACCGGGGAGCTGTTTTTT. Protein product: CASSLNGPNTGELFF.

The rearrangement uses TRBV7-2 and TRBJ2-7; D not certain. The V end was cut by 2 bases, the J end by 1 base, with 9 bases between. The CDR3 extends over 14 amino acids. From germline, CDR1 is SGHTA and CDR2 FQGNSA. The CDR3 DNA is TGTGCCAGCAGCTTATCCCAGTTTTCCTACGAGCAGTACTTC. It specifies CASSLSQFSYEQYF.

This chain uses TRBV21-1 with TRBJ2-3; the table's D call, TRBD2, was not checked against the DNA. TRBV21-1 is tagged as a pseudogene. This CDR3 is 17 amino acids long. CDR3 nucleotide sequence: TGTGCCAGCAGCCATCCCCGGGGGATCGGAAGCACAGATACGCAGTATTTT. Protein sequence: CASSHPRGIGSTDTQYF.

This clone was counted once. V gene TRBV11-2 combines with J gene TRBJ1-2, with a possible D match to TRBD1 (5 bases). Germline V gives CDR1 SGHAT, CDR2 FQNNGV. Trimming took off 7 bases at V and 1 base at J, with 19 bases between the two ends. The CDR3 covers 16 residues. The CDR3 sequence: CASNKGAQPINYGYTF. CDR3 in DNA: TGTGCCAGCAACAAAGGGGCGCAACCGATTAACTATGGCTACACCTTC.

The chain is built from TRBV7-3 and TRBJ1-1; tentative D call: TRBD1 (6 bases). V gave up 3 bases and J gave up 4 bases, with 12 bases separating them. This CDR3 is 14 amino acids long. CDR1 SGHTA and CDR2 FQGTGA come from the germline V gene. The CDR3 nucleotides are TGTGCCAGCAGCTTCCGGACAGAAAGCACTGAAGCTTTCTTT. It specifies CASSFRTESTEAFF.

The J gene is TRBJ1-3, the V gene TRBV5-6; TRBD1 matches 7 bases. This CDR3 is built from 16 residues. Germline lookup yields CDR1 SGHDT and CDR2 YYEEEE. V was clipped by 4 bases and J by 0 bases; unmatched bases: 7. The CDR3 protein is CASSAENRGSGNTIYF. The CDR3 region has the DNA TGTGCCAGCAGCGCTGAAAACAGGGGCTCTGGAAACACCATATATTTT.

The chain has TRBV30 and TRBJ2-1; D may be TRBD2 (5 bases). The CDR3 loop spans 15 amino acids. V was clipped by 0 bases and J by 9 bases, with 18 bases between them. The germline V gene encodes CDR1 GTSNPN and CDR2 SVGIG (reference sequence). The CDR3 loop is CAWSVLTTTMGEQFF. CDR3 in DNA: TGTGCCTGGAGTGTACTGACTACTACCATGGGTGAGCAGTTCTTC.

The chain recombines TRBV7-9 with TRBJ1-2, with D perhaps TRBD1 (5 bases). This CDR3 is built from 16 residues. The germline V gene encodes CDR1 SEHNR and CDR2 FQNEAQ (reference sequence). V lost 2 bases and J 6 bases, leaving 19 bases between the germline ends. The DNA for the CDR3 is TGTGCCAGCAGCTTAATCCCCCCGACAGTGGTTAATGGCTACACCTTC. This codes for CASSLIPPTVVNGYTF.

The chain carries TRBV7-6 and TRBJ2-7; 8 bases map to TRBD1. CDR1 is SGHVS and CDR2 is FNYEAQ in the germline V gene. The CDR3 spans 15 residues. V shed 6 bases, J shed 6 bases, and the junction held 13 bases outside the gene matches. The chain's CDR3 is CASRPGQGSIGEQYF. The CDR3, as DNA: TGTGCCAGCAGGCCTGGACAGGGATCAATTGGCGAGCAGTACTTC.

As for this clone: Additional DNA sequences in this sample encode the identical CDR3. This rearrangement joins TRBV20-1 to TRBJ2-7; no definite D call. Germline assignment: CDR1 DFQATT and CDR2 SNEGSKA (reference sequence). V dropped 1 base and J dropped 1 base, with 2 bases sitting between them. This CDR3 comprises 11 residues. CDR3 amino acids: CSARVSYEQYF. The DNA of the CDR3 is TGCAGTGCTAGAGTTTCCTACGAGCAGTACTTC.

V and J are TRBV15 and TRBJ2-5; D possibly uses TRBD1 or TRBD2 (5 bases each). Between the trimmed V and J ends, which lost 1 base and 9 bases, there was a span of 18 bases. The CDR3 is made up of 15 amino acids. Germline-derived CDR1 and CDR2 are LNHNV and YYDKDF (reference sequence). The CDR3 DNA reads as TGTGCCACCAGCAGAGGCTGGACTCAGGGAGCGGCCCAGTACTTC. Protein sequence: CATSRGWTQGAAQYF.

CDR3 sequence: CASSPLGRGSRAFF. CDR3 DNA sequence: TGTGCCAGCAGCCCACTAGGTCGCGGGAGTCGAGCTTTCTTT. The chain combines TRBV11-2 with TRBJ1-1, with D unresolved. Germline V gives CDR1 SGHAT, CDR2 FQNNGV. Trimming pared 5 bases from V and 10 bases from J, leaving 20 bases between. The CDR3 has 14 residues.

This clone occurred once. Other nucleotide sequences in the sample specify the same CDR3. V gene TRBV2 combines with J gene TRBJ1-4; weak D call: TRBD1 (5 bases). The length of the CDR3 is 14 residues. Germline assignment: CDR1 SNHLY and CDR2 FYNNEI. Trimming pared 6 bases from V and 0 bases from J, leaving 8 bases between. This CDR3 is CASRDRATNEKLFF. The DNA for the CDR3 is TGTGCCAGCAGAGACAGAGCAACTAATGAAAAACTGTTTTTT.

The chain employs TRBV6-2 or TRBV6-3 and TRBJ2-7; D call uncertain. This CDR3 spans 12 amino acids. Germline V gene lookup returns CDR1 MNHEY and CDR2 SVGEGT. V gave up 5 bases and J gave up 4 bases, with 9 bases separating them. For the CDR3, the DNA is TGTGCCAGCAGTAACGTAAGATACGAGCAGTACTTC. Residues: CASSNVRYEQYF.

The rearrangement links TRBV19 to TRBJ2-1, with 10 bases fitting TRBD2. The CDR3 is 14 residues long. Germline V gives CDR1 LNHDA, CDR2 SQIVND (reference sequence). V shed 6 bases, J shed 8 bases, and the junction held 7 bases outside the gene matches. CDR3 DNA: TGTGCCAGTAGGCCTAGCGGGAGCAGGGATGAGCAGTTCTTC. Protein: CASRPSGSRDEQFF.